What follows are 2 T cell receptor beta chains derived from one specimen sequenced in a study of T cells after somatic rescue of genetic block (dated by TCRdb to between 2020 and 2021). Library method: the immunoSEQ multiplex PCR assay. TCRdb's version of the immuneACCESS table is confined to in-frame rearrangements and falls short of the full clone set. An unresolved V gene accounts for under half of the shortfall where checked; the remainder is of unknown origin. The sample has over 9,500 clones on record, around 67% of them singletons. Clones ranked in the top ten supply approximately 20% of the sample. Sequences were obtained from peripheral blood mononuclear cells (PBMCs). Receptor source: a boy aged 10-17 years.

In its sample, this clone was seen a few times. The CDR3, as DNA: TGTGCCAGCAGTCAACAGGGAACCTACGAGCAGTACTTC. Translating gives CASSQQGTYEQYF. This chain joins TRBV27 and TRBJ2-7; TRBD1 is a possible D gene (6 bases). The CDR3 spans 13 residues. Deletions cut 5 bases from V and 2 bases from J, with 10 bases between. In germline, CDR1 is MNHEY, CDR2 SMNVEV (reference sequence).

This sequence joins TRBV9 and TRBJ2-1; TRBD1 agrees at 8 bases. J was trimmed by 2 bases and V by 4 bases; bases with no gene match: 8. The length of the CDR3 is 16 residues. The germline V gene has CDR1 SGDLS and CDR2 YYNGEE. For the CDR3, the DNA is TGTGCCAGCAGCCTTTGGACAGGGAAACCCTACAATGAGCAGTTCTTC. It translates to CASSLWTGKPYNEQFF.